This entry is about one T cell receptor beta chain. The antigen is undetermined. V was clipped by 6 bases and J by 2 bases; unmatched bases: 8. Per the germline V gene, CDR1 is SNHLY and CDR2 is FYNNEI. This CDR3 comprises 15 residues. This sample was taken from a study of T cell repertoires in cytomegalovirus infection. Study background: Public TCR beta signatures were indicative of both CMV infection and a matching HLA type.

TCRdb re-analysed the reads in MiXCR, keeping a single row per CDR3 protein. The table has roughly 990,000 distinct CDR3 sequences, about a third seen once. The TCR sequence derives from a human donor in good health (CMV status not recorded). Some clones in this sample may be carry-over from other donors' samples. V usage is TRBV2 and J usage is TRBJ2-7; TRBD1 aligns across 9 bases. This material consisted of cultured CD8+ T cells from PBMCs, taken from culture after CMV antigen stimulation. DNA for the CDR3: TGTGCCAGCAGATCCTCCGGGACAGGGACCTACGAGCAGTACTTC. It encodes CASRSSGTGTYEQYF.